Shown below are 7 T cell receptor beta chains from a single sample sequenced in a study of CD8 T cells in Susac syndrome. With random hexamers, reverse transcription was performed on roughly 0.45 to 1 ug of RNA. TCRdb re-called the immunoSEQ multiplex PCR reads through MiXCR, storing one row per CDR3 protein. The data hold about 290,000 distinct CDR3 sequences, with roughly 90% observed a single time. Source material: CD8+ T cells from PBMCs. The receptor source for this set is a human donor with multiple sclerosis.

The V gene is TRBV29-1, the J gene TRBJ1-1; 7 bases are shared with TRBD1. Germline-derived CDR1 and CDR2 are SQVTM and ANQGSEA. The CDR3 is made up of 15 amino acids. Trimming took 6 bases from V and 4 from J; bases not matched to a gene: 14. The CDR3 nucleotides read TGCAGCGTGCTAGTTCTAGGGACAGCGGGCACTGAAGCTTTCTTT. Amino acids: CSVLVLGTAGTEAFF.

V and J are TRBV5-1 and TRBJ2-7; TRBD1 might be the D (5 bases). Germline-derived CDR1 and CDR2 are SGHRS and YFSETQ. Trimming took 4 bases from V and 3 from J, leaving 14 bases between them. The CDR3 extends over 14 amino acids. DNA for the CDR3: TGCGCCAGCAGCACCGACAGCCTAGTCTACGAGCAGTACTTC. Translating gives CASSTDSLVYEQYF.

The genes are TRBV4-3 and TRBJ2-3; 11 nucleotides agree with TRBD2. CDR3 length: 16 residues. Germline loops: CDR1 LGHNA, CDR2 YSLEER. J gave up 6 bases and V 1 base, and 6 bases lay outside the gene matches. The CDR3 DNA follows: TGCGCCAGCAGCCAAGTTGCTAGCGGGGGGACCGATACGCAGTATTTT. This codes for CASSQVASGGTDTQYF.

The chain couples TRBV28 to TRBJ2-3; D ambiguous. In germline, CDR1 is MDHEN, CDR2 SYDVKM. The CDR3 length is 17 residues. The ends were cut back, 0 bases at V and 1 base at J, with 14 bases in the middle. CDR3 bases: TGTGCCAGCAGTTTATGGGAGTCGGTGTTGGGCACAGATACGCAGTATTTT. It codes for CASSLWESVLGTDTQYF.

The rearrangement joins TRBV25-1 to TRBJ2-3; the D is unclear. This CDR3 is built from 13 residues. Germline lookup yields CDR1 MGHDK and CDR2 SYGVNS. Trimming took off 6 bases at V and 2 bases at J, with 9 bases between the two ends. The DNA of the CDR3 is TGTGCCAGCAGACCGTCCCTCACAGATACGCAGTATTTT. This gives the protein CASRPSLTDTQYF.

The chain employs TRBV7-6 and TRBJ1-2; 8 bases align to TRBD1. The CDR3 is 13 residues long. V dropped 5 bases and J dropped 3; count of bases not matched to a gene: 2. From germline, CDR1 is SGHVS and CDR2 FNYEAQ. The CDR3 DNA reads TGTGCCAGCAGCCAGACAGGGGACTATGGCTACACCTTC. Its translation: CASSQTGDYGYTF.

The rearrangement joins TRBV7-2 to TRBJ2-3; D gene unclear. Trimming took 4 bases from V and 3 from J, leaving 5 bases between them. The V gene's germline CDR1 is SGHTA and CDR2 FQGNSA. This CDR3 spans 12 amino acids. CDR3 loop: CASSSVTDTQYF. The CDR3 DNA reads as TGTGCCAGCAGCTCCGTTACAGATACGCAGTATTTT.